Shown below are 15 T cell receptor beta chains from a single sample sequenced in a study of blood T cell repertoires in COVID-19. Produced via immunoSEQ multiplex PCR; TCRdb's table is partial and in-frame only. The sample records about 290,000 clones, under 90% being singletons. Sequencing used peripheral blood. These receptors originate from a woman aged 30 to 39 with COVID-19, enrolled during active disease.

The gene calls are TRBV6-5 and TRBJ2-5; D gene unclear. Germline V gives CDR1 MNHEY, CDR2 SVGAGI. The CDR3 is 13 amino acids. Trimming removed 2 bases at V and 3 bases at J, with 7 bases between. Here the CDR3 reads CASSYLVKETQYF. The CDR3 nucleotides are TGTGCCAGCAGTTACCTAGTGAAAGAGACCCAGTACTTC.

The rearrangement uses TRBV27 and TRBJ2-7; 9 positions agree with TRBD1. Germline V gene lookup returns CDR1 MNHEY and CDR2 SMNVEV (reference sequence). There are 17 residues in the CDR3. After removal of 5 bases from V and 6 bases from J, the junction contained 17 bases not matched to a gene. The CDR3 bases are TGTGCCAGCAGTACCTCCAACAGGGGGCGCATCGTAGGCGAGCAGTACTTC. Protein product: CASSTSNRGRIVGEQYF.

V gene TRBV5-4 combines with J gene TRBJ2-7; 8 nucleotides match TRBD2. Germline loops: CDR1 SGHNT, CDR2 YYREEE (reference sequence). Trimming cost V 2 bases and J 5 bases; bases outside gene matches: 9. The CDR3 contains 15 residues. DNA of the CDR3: TGTGCCAGCAGCTTATCGGTTAGCGGGGTTAACGAGCAGTACTTC. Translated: CASSLSVSGVNEQYF.

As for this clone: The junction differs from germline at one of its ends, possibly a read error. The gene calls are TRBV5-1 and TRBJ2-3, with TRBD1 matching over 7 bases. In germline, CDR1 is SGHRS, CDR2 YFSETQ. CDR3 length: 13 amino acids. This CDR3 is CASSRDSTNTQYF. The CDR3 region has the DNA TGCGCCAGCAGTCGGGACAGCACAAATACGCAGTATTTT.

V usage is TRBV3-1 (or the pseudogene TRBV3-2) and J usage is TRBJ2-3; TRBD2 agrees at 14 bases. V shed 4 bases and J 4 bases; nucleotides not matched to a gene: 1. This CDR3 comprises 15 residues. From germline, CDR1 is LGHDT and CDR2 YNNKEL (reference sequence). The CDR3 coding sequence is TGTGCCAGCAGCCGACTAGCGGGGGGGCCAGATACGCAGTATTTT. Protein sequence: CASSRLAGGPDTQYF.

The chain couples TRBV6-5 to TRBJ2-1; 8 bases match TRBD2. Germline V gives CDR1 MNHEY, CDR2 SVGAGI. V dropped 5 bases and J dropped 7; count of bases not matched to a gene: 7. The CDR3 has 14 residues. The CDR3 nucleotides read TGTGCCAGCAGTCCCCCGGGACTAGATAATGAGCAGTTCTTC. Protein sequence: CASSPPGLDNEQFF.

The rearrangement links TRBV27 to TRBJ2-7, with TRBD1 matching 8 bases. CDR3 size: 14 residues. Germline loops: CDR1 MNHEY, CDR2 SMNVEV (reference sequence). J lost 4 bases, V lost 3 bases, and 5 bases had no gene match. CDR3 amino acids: CASSFVRGQYEQYF. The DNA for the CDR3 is TGTGCCAGCAGTTTCGTCAGGGGGCAATACGAGCAGTACTTC.

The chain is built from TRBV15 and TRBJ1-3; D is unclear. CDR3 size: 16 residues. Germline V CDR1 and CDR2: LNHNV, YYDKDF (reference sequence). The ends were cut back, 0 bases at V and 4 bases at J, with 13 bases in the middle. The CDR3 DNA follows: TGTGCCACCAGCAGAGATCTCCCCGAGGGAGGAAACACCATATATTTT. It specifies CATSRDLPEGGNTIYF.

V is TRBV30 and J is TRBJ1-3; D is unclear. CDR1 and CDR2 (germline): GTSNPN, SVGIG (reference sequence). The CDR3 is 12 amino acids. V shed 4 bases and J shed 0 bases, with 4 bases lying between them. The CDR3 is CAWTGSGNTIYF. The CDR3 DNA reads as TGTGCCTGGACGGGCTCTGGAAACACCATATATTTT.

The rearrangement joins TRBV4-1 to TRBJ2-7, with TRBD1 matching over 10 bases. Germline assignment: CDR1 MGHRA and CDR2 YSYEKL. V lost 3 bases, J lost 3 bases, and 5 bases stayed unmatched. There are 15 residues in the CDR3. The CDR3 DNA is TGCGCCAGCAGCCATGCCGGGACAGGGGTCTACGAGCAGTACTTC. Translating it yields CASSHAGTGVYEQYF.

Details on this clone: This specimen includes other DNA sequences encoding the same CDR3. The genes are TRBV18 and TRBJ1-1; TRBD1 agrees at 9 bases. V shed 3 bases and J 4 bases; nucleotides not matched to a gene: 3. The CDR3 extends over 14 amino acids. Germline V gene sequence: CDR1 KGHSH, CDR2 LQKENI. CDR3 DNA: TGTGCCAGCTCACCTACAGGGGGCGTCACTGAAGCTTTCTTT. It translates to CASSPTGGVTEAFF.

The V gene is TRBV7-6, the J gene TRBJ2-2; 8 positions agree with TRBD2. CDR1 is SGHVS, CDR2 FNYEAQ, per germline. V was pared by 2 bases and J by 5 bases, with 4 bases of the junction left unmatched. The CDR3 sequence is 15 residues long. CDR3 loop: CASSLYGGATGELFF. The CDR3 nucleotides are TGTGCCAGCAGCTTATACGGGGGGGCAACCGGGGAGCTGTTTTTT.

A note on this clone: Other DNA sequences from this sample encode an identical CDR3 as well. CDR3 sequence reads: CASSPGSGNTIYF. DNA of the CDR3: TGTGCCAGCTCACCCGGGTCTGGAAACACCATATATTTT. The chain joins TRBV18 to TRBJ1-3; D remains ambiguous. Germline CDR1 reads KGHSH; CDR2 reads LQKENI. CDR3 length: 13 residues. V lost 3 bases, J lost 1 base, and 4 bases lay in between.

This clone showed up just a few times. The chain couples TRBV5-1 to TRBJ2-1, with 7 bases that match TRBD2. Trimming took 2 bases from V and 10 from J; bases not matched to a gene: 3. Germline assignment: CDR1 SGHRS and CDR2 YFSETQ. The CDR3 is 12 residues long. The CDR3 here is CASSFGGGEQFF. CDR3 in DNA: TGCGCCAGCAGCTTTGGGGGAGGGGAGCAGTTCTTC.

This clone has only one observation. CDR3 coding DNA: TGCAGCGTTGCCGACTGGGGCGTCAATCAGCCCCAGCATTTT. Its translation is CSVADWGVNQPQHF. The chain combines TRBV29-1 with TRBJ1-5; tentatively, D is TRBD1 (5 bases). Germline V gene sequence: CDR1 SQVTM, CDR2 ANQGSEA. The CDR3 runs to 14 residues. Trimming shortened V by 4 bases and J by 3 bases, and 13 bases separated the two germline ends.